This T cell receptor beta chain came from a study of T cells after posttransplantation cyclophosphamide. This related bone marrow graft donor gave peripheral blood on the day of marrow donation. The protocol was immunoSEQ multiplex PCR, while the TCRdb copy is restricted to in-frame clones and leaves out a portion. The sample contains 25,000 to 30,000 clones, none occurring once; 2.7% lies in the top ten. Study conclusions and caveats: Blood and skin or GI T cell repertoires showed limited TRB overlap. Later blood repertoires were often dominated by clones from the donor CD8+ memory compartment. Recipient CMV seropositivity and CMV reactivation strongly tracked TRB clonality.

Looked up from germline, CDR1 is MDHEN and CDR2 is SYDVKM. V lost 6 bases, J lost 4 bases, and 12 bases lay in between. The CDR3 loop spans 13 amino acids. This clone appeared many times. The antigen is undetermined. The chain combines TRBV28 with TRBJ1-2; D perhaps matches TRBD1 (6 bases). This TCR was sampled from a woman aged 60-70 years in good health, CMV-negative, and a related stem cell transplant donor. Sequencing was carried out using PBMCs. This CDR3 is CASRRGGSYGYTF. The CDR3 bases are TGTGCCAGCAGGCGGGGGGGCAGCTATGGCTACACCTTC.